What follows are 14 T cell receptor beta chains derived from one specimen sequenced in a study of blood T cell repertoires in COVID-19. Sequencing was performed with immunoSEQ multiplex PCR; in TCRdb, only in-frame clones are kept and a portion is missing. The sample records about 200,000 clones, roughly 90% being singletons. Sequenced: PBMCs or T cells enriched from blood (not recorded which). The receptors here all came from a woman aged 18-35 years who had recovered from COVID-19.

The rearrangement uses TRBV2 and TRBJ2-5, with D possibly being TRBD1 (5 bases). Trimming removed 9 bases at V and 5 bases at J, with 16 bases between. CDR3 size: 13 residues. Germline V lookup: CDR1 SNHLY, CDR2 FYNNEI. CDR3 nucleotides: TGTGCCAGTCAAACCAGGGTGGTGGAGACCCAGTACTTC. Its translation is CASQTRVVETQYF.

J is TRBJ1-1 and V is TRBV11-2, with 8 positions matching TRBD1. After removal of 5 bases from V and 8 bases from J, the junction contained 10 bases not matched to a gene. Germline V gene data show CDR1 as SGHAT and CDR2 as FQNNGV. This CDR3 spans 14 amino acids. The chain's CDR3 is CASSPQTGGLEAFF. The CDR3 coding sequence is TGTGCCAGCAGCCCTCAAACAGGGGGACTCGAAGCTTTCTTT.

This chain connects TRBV2 to TRBJ2-1, with a tentative D call TRBD2 (7 bases). This CDR3 contains 14 residues. Trimming took 7 bases from V and 2 from J, leaving 12 bases between them. Germline values: CDR1 SNHLY, CDR2 FYNNEI. This CDR3 is CASKAGATYNEQFF. In DNA, the CDR3 is TGTGCCAGCAAGGCGGGGGCAACCTACAATGAGCAGTTCTTC. Full variable domain (outside the CDR3, taken from reference TRBV2 and TRBJ2-1): EPEVTQTPSHQVTQMGQEVILRCVPISNHLYFYWYRQILGQKVEFLVSFYNNEISEKSEIFDDQFSVERPDGSNFTLKIRSTKLEDSAMYFCASKAGATYNEQFFGPGTRLTVL.

Details on this clone: One junction end disagrees with the germline gene, perhaps due to a read error. V is TRBV28 and J is TRBJ2-5; D is unclear. CDR1 and CDR2 (germline): MDHEN, SYDVKM. This CDR3 has 13 amino acids. This chain's CDR3 is CASSSRSQGTQYF. The CDR3 coding sequence is TGTGCCAGCAGTTCCAGGTCTCAAGGGACCCAGTACTTC.

The rearrangement uses TRBV10-2 and TRBJ1-2, with D possibly matching TRBD1 (6 bases). V lost 8 bases, J lost 7 bases, and 23 bases lay in between. This CDR3 has 15 amino acids. Germline CDR1 reads WSHSY; CDR2 reads SAAADI. CDR3 sequence reads: CASLSRDIAEGGYTF. CDR3 bases: TGCGCCAGCCTGTCAAGGGACATCGCTGAGGGTGGCTACACCTTC.

V usage is TRBV6-5 and J usage is TRBJ1-5, with no clear D. The germline V gene encodes CDR1 MNHEY and CDR2 SVGAGI. Between the trimmed V and J ends, which lost 7 bases and 2 bases, there was a span of 12 bases. The CDR3 has 14 residues. CDR3 nucleotide sequence: TGTGCCAGCACTCCGTCCCGTGGCAATCAGCCCCAGCATTTT. Translation: CASTPSRGNQPQHF.

This clone has a handful of counts. The chain employs TRBV25-1 and TRBJ1-5, with D unresolved. The V end lost 4 bases, the J end lost 6 bases, and 4 bases lay between the germline ends. This CDR3 has 11 residues. From germline, CDR1 is MGHDK and CDR2 SYGVNS. CDR3 amino acids: CASSGAQPQHF. The CDR3 DNA is TGTGCCAGCAGTGGGGCTCAGCCCCAGCATTTT.

The chain has TRBV19 and TRBJ2-1; 9 nucleotides agree with TRBD1. Germline V gene lookup returns CDR1 LNHDA and CDR2 SQIVND (reference sequence). V lost 1 base to trimming and J lost 9 bases; unmatched junction nucleotides: 13. The CDR3 runs to 17 residues. The CDR3 spells CASSIGGRTGERGEQFF. CDR3 DNA: TGTGCCAGTAGTATAGGAGGTAGGACAGGGGAGCGGGGTGAGCAGTTCTTC. Supplemented by reference TRBV19 and TRBJ2-1, the full variable domain reads DGGITQSPKYLFRKEGQNVTLSCEQNLNHDAMYWYRQDPGQGLRLIYYSQIVNDFQKGDIAEGYSVSREKKESFPLTVTSAQKNPTAFYLCASSIGGRTGERGEQFFGPGTRLTVL.

A single count supports this clone. The rearrangement uses TRBV12-3 or TRBV12-4 and TRBJ1-6; D gene unclear. This CDR3 has 13 residues. V lost 4 bases and J lost 9, with 10 bases in between. The CDR3 protein is CASSSASPSPLHF. In DNA form, the CDR3 reads TGTGCCAGCAGTTCTGCCAGTCCTTCACCCCTCCACTTT.

CDR3 sequence reads: CASRKGGSNTIYF. The CDR3 DNA follows: TGTGCCAGCAGAAAGGGAGGGAGTAACACCATATATTTT. V gene TRBV28 combines with J gene TRBJ1-3; D remains ambiguous. The length of the CDR3 is 13 residues. With 6 bases removed from V and 7 bases from J, the gap between germline ends came to 13 bases. Germline CDR1 and CDR2: MDHEN and SYDVKM.

The chain recombines TRBV28 with TRBJ1-2; D is unresolved. The germline V gene has CDR1 MDHEN and CDR2 SYDVKM. There are 14 residues in the CDR3. V lost 8 bases, J lost 6 bases, and 19 bases lay in between. For the CDR3, the DNA is TGTGCCAGCGGGCGACAACAGCCGGGAGATGGCTACACCTTC. Its protein product is CASGRQQPGDGYTF.

The genes are TRBV7-9 and TRBJ2-3; 9 nucleotides match TRBD1. The junction had 2 bases not matched to a gene; V was cut back by 1 base and J by 3 bases. The CDR3 covers 15 residues. Germline lookup yields CDR1 SEHNR and CDR2 FQNEAQ (reference sequence). The CDR3 here is CASSLDRGRTDTQYF. The CDR3 DNA is TGTGCCAGCAGCTTAGACAGGGGGCGGACAGATACGCAGTATTTT. Together with reference TRBV7-9 and TRBJ2-3, the CDR3 gives the full variable domain: DTGVSQNPRHKITKRGQNVTFRCDPISEHNRLYWYRQTLGQGPEFLTYFQNEAQLEKSRLLSDRFSAERPKGSFSTLEIQRTEQGDSAMYLCASSLDRGRTDTQYFGPGTRLTVL.

V is TRBV7-2 and J is TRBJ2-5, with D maybe TRBD1 (5 bases). Trimming shortened V by 1 base and J by 5 bases, and 11 bases separated the two germline ends. Germline-derived CDR1 and CDR2 are SGHTA and FQGNSA. The CDR3 runs 14 residues. The chain's CDR3 is CASSLGGRAETQYF. The CDR3 bases are TGTGCCAGCAGCTTAGGGGGCAGGGCGGAGACCCAGTACTTC.

V gene TRBV15 combines with J gene TRBJ1-2; D not resolved. CDR1 LNHNV and CDR2 YYDKDF come from the germline V gene (reference sequence). Trimming shortened V by 0 bases and J by 12 bases, and 14 bases separated the two germline ends. CDR3 length: 13 amino acids. For the CDR3, the DNA is TGTGCCACCAGCAGAGATCGGTTGAGGGCCGACACCTTC. Protein sequence: CATSRDRLRADTF.